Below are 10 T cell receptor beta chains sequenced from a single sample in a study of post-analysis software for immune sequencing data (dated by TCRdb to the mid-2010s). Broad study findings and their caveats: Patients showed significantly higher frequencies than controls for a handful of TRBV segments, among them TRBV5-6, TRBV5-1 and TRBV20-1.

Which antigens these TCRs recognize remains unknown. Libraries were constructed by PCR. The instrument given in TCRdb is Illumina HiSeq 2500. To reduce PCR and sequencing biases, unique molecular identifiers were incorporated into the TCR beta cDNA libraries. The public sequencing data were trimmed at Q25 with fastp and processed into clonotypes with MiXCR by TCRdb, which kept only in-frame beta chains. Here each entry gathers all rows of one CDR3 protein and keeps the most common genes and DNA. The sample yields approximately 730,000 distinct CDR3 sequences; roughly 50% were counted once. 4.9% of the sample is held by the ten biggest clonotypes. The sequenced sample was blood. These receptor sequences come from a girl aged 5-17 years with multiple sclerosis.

CDR3 DNA sequence: TGTGCCAGCAGCCGAGGACAGGGAAACACCATATATTTT. It codes for CASSRGQGNTIYF. This chain uses TRBV4-2 with TRBJ1-3; tentative D call: TRBD1 (6 bases). Germline V gene lookup returns CDR1 LGHNA and CDR2 YNFKEQ. With 4 bases removed from V and 4 bases from J, the gap between germline ends came to 8 bases. The CDR3 is 13 amino acids.

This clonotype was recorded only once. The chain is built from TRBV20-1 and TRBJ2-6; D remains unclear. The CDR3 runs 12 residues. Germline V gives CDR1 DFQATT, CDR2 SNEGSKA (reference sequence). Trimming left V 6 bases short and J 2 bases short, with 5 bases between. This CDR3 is CSASPGANVLTF. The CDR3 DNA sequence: TGCAGTGCCAGCCCTGGGGCCAACGTCCTGACTTTC.

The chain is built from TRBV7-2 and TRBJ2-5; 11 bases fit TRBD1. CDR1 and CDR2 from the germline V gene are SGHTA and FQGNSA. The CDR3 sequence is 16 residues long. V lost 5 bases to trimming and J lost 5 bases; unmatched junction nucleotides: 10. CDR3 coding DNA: TGTGCCAGCAGCCCCCGGACAGGGGGCGCCTGGGAGACCCAGTACTTC. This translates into CASSPRTGGAWETQYF.

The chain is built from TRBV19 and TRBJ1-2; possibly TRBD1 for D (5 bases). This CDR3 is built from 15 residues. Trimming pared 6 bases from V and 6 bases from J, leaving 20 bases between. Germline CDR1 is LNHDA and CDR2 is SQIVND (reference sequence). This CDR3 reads CASSTSLGGVDGYTF. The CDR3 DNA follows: TGTGCCAGTAGCACCAGTCTGGGGGGGGTCGATGGCTACACCTTC.

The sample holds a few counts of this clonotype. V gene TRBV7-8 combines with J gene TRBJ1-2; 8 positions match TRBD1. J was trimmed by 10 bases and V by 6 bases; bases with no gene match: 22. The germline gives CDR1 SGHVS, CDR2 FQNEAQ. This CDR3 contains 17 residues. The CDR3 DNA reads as TGTGCCAGCAGTCACCGCTTGGGTCTACAGGGGGTGCGGTACTACACCTTC. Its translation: CASSHRLGLQGVRYYTF.

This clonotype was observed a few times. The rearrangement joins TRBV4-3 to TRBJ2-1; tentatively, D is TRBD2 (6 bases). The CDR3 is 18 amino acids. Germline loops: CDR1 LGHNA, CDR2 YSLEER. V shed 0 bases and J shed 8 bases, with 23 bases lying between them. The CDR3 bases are TGCGCCAGCAGCCAAGATCTAGAAACTGGAGGGCCTAACGATGAGCAGTTCTTC. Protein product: CASSQDLETGGPNDEQFF.

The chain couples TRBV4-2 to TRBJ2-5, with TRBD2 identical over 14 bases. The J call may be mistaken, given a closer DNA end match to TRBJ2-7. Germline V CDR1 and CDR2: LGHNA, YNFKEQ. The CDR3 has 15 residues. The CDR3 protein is CASSQGLAGEDEQYF. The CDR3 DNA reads TGTGCCAGCAGCCAGGGACTAGCGGGAGAGGACGAGCAGTACTTC.

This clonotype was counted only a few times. The CDR3 coding sequence is TGCGCCAGCAGCCCCGGTGAGGGACAGGTCTTCTATGGCTACACCTTC. This codes for CASSPGEGQVFYGYTF. The chain employs TRBV5-1 and TRBJ1-2; 8 positions match TRBD1. The CDR3 sequence is 16 residues long. CDR1 is SGHRS and CDR2 is YFSETQ in the germline V gene. J gave up 4 bases and V 4 bases, and 12 bases lay outside the gene matches.

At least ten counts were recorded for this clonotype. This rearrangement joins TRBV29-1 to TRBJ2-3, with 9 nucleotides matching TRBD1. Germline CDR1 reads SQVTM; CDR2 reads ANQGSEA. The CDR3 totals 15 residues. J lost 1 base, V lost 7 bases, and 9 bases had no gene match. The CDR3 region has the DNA TGCAGCGCCCAAAAACAGGGGGCTCGCACAGATACGCAGTATTTT. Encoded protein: CSAQKQGARTDTQYF.

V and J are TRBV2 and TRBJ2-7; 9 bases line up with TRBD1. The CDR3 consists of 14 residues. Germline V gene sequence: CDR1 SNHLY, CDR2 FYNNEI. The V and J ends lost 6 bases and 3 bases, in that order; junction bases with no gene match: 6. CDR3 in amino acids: CASRTGQGNYEQYF. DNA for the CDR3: TGTGCCAGCAGAACGGGACAGGGAAACTACGAGCAGTACTTC.